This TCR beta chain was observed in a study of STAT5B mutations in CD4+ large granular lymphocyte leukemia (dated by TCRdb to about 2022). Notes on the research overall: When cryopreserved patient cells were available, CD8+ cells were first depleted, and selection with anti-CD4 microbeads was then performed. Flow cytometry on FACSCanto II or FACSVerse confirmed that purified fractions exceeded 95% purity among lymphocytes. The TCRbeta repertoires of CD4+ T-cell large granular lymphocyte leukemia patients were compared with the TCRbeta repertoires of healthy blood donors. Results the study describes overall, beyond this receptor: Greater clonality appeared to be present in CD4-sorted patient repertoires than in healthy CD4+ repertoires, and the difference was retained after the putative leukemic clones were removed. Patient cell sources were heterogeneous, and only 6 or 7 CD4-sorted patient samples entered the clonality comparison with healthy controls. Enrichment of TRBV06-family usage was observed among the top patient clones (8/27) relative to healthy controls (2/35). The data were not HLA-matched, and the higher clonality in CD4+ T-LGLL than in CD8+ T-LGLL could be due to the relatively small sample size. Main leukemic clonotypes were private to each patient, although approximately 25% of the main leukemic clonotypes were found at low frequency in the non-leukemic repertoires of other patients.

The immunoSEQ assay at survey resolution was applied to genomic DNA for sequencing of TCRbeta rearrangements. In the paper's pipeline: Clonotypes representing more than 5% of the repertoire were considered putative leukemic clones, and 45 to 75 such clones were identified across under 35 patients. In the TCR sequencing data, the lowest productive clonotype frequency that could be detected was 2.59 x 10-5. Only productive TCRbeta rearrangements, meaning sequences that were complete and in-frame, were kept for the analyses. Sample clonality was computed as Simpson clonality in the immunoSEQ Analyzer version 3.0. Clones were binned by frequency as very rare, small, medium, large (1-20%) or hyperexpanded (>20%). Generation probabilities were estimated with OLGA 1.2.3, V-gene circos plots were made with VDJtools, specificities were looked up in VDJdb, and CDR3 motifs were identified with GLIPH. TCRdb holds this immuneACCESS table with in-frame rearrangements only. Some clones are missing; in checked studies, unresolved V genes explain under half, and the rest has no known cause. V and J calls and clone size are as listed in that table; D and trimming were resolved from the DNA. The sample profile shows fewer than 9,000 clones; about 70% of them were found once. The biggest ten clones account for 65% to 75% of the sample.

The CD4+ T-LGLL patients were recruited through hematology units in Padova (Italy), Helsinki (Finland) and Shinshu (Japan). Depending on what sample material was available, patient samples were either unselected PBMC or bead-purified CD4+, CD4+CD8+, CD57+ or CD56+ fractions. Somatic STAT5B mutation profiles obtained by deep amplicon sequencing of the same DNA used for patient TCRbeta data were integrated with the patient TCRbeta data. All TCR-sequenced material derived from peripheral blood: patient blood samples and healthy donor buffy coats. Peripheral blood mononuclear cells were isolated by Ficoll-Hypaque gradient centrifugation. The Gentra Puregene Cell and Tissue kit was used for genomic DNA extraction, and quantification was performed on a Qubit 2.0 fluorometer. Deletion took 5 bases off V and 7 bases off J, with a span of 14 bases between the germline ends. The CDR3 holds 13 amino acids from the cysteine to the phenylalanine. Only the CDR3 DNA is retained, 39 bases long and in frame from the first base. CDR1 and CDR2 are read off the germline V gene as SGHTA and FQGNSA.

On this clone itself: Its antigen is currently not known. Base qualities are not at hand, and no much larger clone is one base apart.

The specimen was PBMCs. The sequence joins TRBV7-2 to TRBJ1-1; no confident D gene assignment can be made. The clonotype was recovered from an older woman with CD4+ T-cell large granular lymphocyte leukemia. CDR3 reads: CASSLFGGYEAFF. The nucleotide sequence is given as TGTGCCAGCAGCCTTTTCGGTGGCTATGAAGCTTTCTTT.